This T cell receptor (beta chain) comes out of a study of PD-1 blockade in classical Hodgkin lymphoma. Study-level findings and limits: Newly diagnosed patients were said to have less baseline TCR diversity than healthy donors did.

As for this clone: No antigen is known for it.

The sample's time point: cycle 4 day 1 (C4D1), after more than five weeks of nivolumab. Each patient relapsed following autologous stem cell transplantation, and prior brentuximab vedotin exposure differed. Magnetic negative selection purified CD4+ T cells from thawed PBMCs. Using immunoSEQ multiplex PCR, the repertoire was profiled, and TCRdb retains in-frame clones only, with some absent. The data hold some 26,000 clones, with roughly 80% observed a single time. Germline V gene sequence: CDR1 GTSNPN, CDR2 SVGIG (reference sequence). The germline V and J ends were trimmed by 0 bases and 7 bases, with 13 bases remaining between them. This CDR3 is built from 14 residues.

The receptor's source is a human donor with classical Hodgkin lymphoma. The source was CD4+ T cells from blood, collected before the fourth cycle of nivolumab. The rearrangement joins TRBV30 to TRBJ1-5; D remains ambiguous. The CDR3 loop is CAWSVVSGRQPQHF. CDR3 in DNA: TGTGCCTGGAGTGTAGTATCGGGAAGACAGCCCCAGCATTTT.